Following are 23 T cell receptor beta chains from one sample sequenced in a study of OX40 agonist ivuxolimab in advanced cancers. Libraries were prepared by immunoSEQ multiplex PCR; TCRdb keeps only in-frame clonotypes and omits some of them. The sample lists 75,000 to 95,000 clones, about 92% occurring once. Sequenced material: CD4+ or CD8+ T cells sorted from blood, taken in a trial of the OX40 agonist ivuxolimab. The receptor source for this set is an adult with an advanced solid tumor such as melanoma, head and neck, liver or kidney cancer.

The genes are TRBV15 and TRBJ2-3; D not resolved. The CDR3 length is 13 residues. V was shortened by 0 bases and J by 7 bases, with 8 bases between the two germline ends. The V gene's germline CDR1 is LNHNV and CDR2 YYDKDF (reference sequence). The CDR3 region has the DNA TGTGCCACCAGCAGAGATCGAGTATATACGCAGTATTTT. Amino acid sequence: CATSRDRVYTQYF.

This clone was observed once. The chain carries TRBV11-1 and TRBJ1-5, with D possibly TRBD1 on 6 matching bases. V lost 1 base and J lost 5, with 6 bases in between. Germline CDR1 reads SGHAT; CDR2 reads FQDESV (reference sequence). This CDR3 comprises 13 residues. The CDR3 coding sequence is TGTGCCAGCAGCTTAGACAGGGATCAGCCCCAGCATTTT. Its translation: CASSLDRDQPQHF.

The rearrangement joins TRBV5-5 to TRBJ2-7; weak D call: TRBD1 (5 bases). Germline-derived CDR1 and CDR2 are SGHKS and YYEKEE (reference sequence). The CDR3 sequence is 16 residues long. Between the trimmed V and J ends, which lost 2 bases and 3 bases, there was a span of 18 bases. CDR3 coding DNA: TGTGCCAGCAGCTTAGAGCCCCCTGGACAAGACTACGAGCAGTACTTC. It yields the protein CASSLEPPGQDYEQYF.

The chain links TRBV7-9 to TRBJ1-4, with no clear D. The CDR3 has 16 amino acids. Germline V gene sequence: CDR1 SEHNR, CDR2 FQNEAQ (reference sequence). Trimming removed 3 bases at V and 0 bases at J, with 11 bases between. CDR3 nucleotide sequence: TGTGCCAGCAGCTTGACACTTTCTGCAACTAATGAAAAACTGTTTTTT. This encodes CASSLTLSATNEKLFF.

V and J are TRBV6-5 and TRBJ2-5, with TRBD1 as a possible D gene (6 bases). This CDR3 contains 14 residues. Germline CDR1 and CDR2: MNHEY and SVGAGI. V was shortened by 6 bases and J by 4 bases, with 15 bases between the two germline ends. The CDR3 sequence: CASSRTAAGETQYF. The CDR3 DNA reads TGTGCCAGCAGCCGGACAGCGGCTGGAGAGACCCAGTACTTC.

The chain employs TRBV9 and TRBJ2-5; perhaps D is TRBD1 or TRBD2 (5 bases each). The germline V gene encodes CDR1 SGDLS and CDR2 YYNGEE. V gave up 0 bases and J gave up 5 bases, with 17 bases separating them. This CDR3 has 16 amino acids. This chain's CDR3 is CASSVGHFGGGETQYF. CDR3 sequence (DNA): TGTGCCAGCAGCGTAGGTCATTTCGGTGGGGGTGAGACCCAGTACTTC.

The chain has TRBV11-2 and TRBJ1-1; D is unresolved. This CDR3 is 14 amino acids long. Germline CDR1 SGHAT, CDR2 FQNNGV. The V end was cut by 1 base, the J end by 5 bases, with 11 bases between. CDR3 sequence: CASSLGMFGTEAFF. The CDR3, as DNA: TGTGCCAGCAGCTTAGGGATGTTTGGGACTGAAGCTTTCTTT.

The chain joins TRBV9 to TRBJ1-2, with 7 bases lining up with TRBD1. This CDR3 is built from 14 residues. V lost 0 bases to trimming and J lost 5 bases; unmatched junction nucleotides: 4. Germline V gene data show CDR1 as SGDLS and CDR2 as YYNGEE. The CDR3 spells CASSVASQGYGYTF. The CDR3 region has the DNA TGTGCCAGCAGCGTAGCATCACAGGGGTATGGCTACACCTTC.

This clone has only a few counts. The rearrangement links TRBV6-5 to TRBJ2-3; D unclear. Germline lookup yields CDR1 MNHEY and CDR2 SVGAGI. The V end was cut by 6 bases, the J end by 0 bases, with 7 bases between. This CDR3 contains 13 residues. This CDR3 reads CASRQQSTDTQYF. CDR3 in DNA: TGTGCCAGCAGGCAACAAAGCACAGATACGCAGTATTTT.

The chain joins TRBV19 to TRBJ2-2, with unresolved D. This CDR3 has 13 amino acids. With 4 bases removed from V and 4 bases from J, the gap between germline ends came to 7 bases. Germline V gives CDR1 LNHDA, CDR2 SQIVND (reference sequence). The CDR3 nucleotides read TGTGCCAGTAGTACCACTTTCACCGGGGAGCTGTTTTTT. Translating it yields CASSTTFTGELFF. Supplemented by reference TRBV19 and TRBJ2-2, the full variable domain reads DGGITQSPKYLFRKEGQNVTLSCEQNLNHDAMYWYRQDPGQGLRLIYYSQIVNDFQKGDIAEGYSVSREKKESFPLTVTSAQKNPTAFYLCASSTTFTGELFFGEGSRLTVL.

This clone was seen a single time. The chain uses TRBV9 and TRBJ2-5, with 12 bases fitting TRBD2. The germline gives CDR1 SGDLS, CDR2 YYNGEE. V shed 4 bases, J shed 11 bases, and the junction held 18 bases outside the gene matches. This CDR3 comprises 17 residues. CDR3 sequence: CASSSSWTSGNSGEQYF. The CDR3 DNA reads as TGTGCCAGCAGCTCCTCTTGGACTAGCGGGAACTCGGGTGAGCAGTACTTC.

This clone was recorded only once. V and J are TRBV5-4 and TRBJ2-2; 8 nucleotides line up with TRBD2. The CDR3 covers 16 residues. Germline values: CDR1 SGHNT, CDR2 YYREEE (reference sequence). The trim removed 1 base at V and 1 base at J, leaving 3 bases unmatched. DNA of the CDR3: TGTGCCAGCAGCTTGAAGCTAGCGGGGAACACCGGGGAGCTGTTTTTT. This codes for CASSLKLAGNTGELFF.

This clone was counted a few times. The gene calls are TRBV11-3 and TRBJ2-7, with D possibly matching TRBD1 (5 bases). The length of the CDR3 is 12 residues. CDR1 and CDR2 (germline): SGHNT, YENEEA. V was cut by 1 base and J by 4 bases, with 5 bases left in between. CDR3 in amino acids: CASSLGQYEQYF. CDR3 sequence (DNA): TGTGCCAGCAGCTTAGGACAGTACGAGCAGTACTTC.

This sequence joins TRBV5-1 and TRBJ1-4; no clear D. V was trimmed by 4 bases and J by 0 bases, leaving 10 bases between them. This CDR3 comprises 15 residues. CDR1 and CDR2 from the germline V gene are SGHRS and YFSETQ. CDR3 amino acids: CASSPRPSTNEKLFF. The CDR3 DNA is TGCGCCAGCAGCCCAAGACCCTCAACTAATGAAAAACTGTTTTTT.

V is TRBV5-1 and J is TRBJ1-4; D unresolved. Trimming left V 0 bases short and J 7 bases short, with 10 bases between. CDR3 length: 14 residues. Germline CDR1 is SGHRS and CDR2 is YFSETQ. Here the CDR3 reads CASSLAVGSEKLFF. As DNA, the CDR3 is TGCGCCAGCAGCTTGGCGGTCGGTAGTGAAAAACTGTTTTTT.

The chain links TRBV30 to TRBJ1-4; 7 bases are a match to TRBD1. CDR3 length: 15 amino acids. The V and J ends lost 0 bases and 3 bases, in that order; junction bases with no gene match: 4. Per germline, CDR1 GTSNPN and CDR2 SVGIG (reference sequence). The CDR3 nucleotides are TGTGCCTGGAGTGTAATGACAGGGCCTAATGAAAAACTGTTTTTT. Translating gives CAWSVMTGPNEKLFF.

In its sample, this clone was seen a few times. Written as DNA, the CDR3 is TGCGCCAGCAGTCCCTTTGGCGGGGGGGGAGAGACCCAGTACTTC. This gives the protein CASSPFGGGGETQYF. The V gene is TRBV5-1, the J gene TRBJ2-5; 9 nucleotides line up with TRBD2. Trimming at V came to 5 bases and at J to 4 bases, leaving 9 bases not matched to a gene. The CDR3 runs 15 residues. The germline CDR1 and CDR2 sequences are SGHRS and YFSETQ. Full variable domain (rest looked up from reference TRBV5-1 and TRBJ2-5): KAGVTQTPRYLIKTRGQQVTLSCSPISGHRSVSWYQQTPGQGLQFLFEYFSETQRNKGNFPGRFSGRQFSNSRSEMNVSTLELGDSALYLCASSPFGGGGETQYFGPGTRLLVL.

The V call is TRBV5-1, the J call TRBJ2-1; 9 bases line up with TRBD2. The V gene end was trimmed by 4 bases and the J gene end by 7 bases; junction bases not matched to a gene: 9. Germline V lookup: CDR1 SGHRS, CDR2 YFSETQ. This CDR3 spans 15 amino acids. CDR3 sequence: CASSPSGLAFNEQFF. The CDR3 bases are TGCGCCAGCAGCCCCTCGGGACTAGCATTTAATGAGCAGTTCTTC.

J is TRBJ2-1 and V is TRBV16; 12 bases map to TRBD2. CDR3 length: 14 residues. After removal of 6 bases from V and 7 bases from J, the junction contained 4 bases not matched to a gene. Germline loops: CDR1 KGHSY, CDR2 FQNENV. The chain's CDR3 is CASSPSGRDNEQFF. CDR3 DNA: TGTGCCAGCAGTCCTAGCGGGAGGGATAATGAGCAGTTCTTC. The full variable domain, its missing parts supplied by reference TRBV16 and TRBJ2-1, is GEEVAQTPKHLVRGEGQKAKLYCAPIKGHSYVFWYQQVLKNEFKFLISFQNENVFDETGMPKERFSAKCLPNSPCSLEIQATKLEDSAVYFCASSPSGRDNEQFFGPGTRLTVL.

The genes are TRBV7-2 and TRBJ2-5, with a tentative D call TRBD2 (6 bases). Germline values: CDR1 SGHTA, CDR2 FQGNSA. V was clipped by 1 base and J by 2 bases, with 14 bases between them. The CDR3 is made up of 16 amino acids. The CDR3 DNA reads TGTGCCAGCAGCTTAGATTTCGGGGGAACGCAAGAGACCCAGTACTTC. The encoded protein is CASSLDFGGTQETQYF.

The chain uses TRBV19 and TRBJ1-4; tentative D call: TRBD1 (6 bases). V was shortened by 3 bases and J by 4 bases, with 15 bases between the two germline ends. The CDR3 contains 16 residues. CDR1 LNHDA and CDR2 SQIVND come from the germline V gene (reference sequence). This CDR3 is CASSITGPANNEKLFF. The CDR3 region has the DNA TGTGCCAGTAGTATCACAGGGCCTGCGAATAATGAAAAACTGTTTTTT.

V is TRBV5-1 and J is TRBJ2-7, with TRBD2 identical over 10 bases. Germline V gene data show CDR1 as SGHRS and CDR2 as YFSETQ. This CDR3 has 13 residues. J lost 5 bases, V lost 3 bases, and 2 bases had no gene match. In DNA, the CDR3 is TGCGCCAGCAGCTACGGACTAGCGGACGAGCAGTACTTC. It codes for CASSYGLADEQYF.

CDR3 coding DNA: TGTGCCAGCAGCCCACCTGGAAACACTGAAGCTTTCTTT. This translates into CASSPPGNTEAFF. The V call is TRBV7-9, the J call TRBJ1-1; D call uncertain. Germline CDR1 SEHNR, CDR2 FQNEAQ (reference sequence). This CDR3 is built from 13 residues. V gave up 5 bases and J gave up 2 bases, with 9 bases separating them.